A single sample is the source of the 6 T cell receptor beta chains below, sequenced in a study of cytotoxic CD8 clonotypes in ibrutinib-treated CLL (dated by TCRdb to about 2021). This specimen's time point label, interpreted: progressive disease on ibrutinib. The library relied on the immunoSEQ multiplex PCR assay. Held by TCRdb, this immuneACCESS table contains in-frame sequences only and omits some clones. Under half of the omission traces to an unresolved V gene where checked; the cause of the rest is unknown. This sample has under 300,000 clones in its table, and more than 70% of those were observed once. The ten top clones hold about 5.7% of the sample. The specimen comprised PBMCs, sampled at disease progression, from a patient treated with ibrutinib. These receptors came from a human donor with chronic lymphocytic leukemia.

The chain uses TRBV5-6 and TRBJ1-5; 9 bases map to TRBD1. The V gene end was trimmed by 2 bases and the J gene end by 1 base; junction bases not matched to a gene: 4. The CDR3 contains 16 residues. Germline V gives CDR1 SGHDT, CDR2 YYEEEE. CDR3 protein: CASSLQGALSNQPQHF. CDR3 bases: TGTGCCAGCAGCTTACAGGGGGCATTGAGCAATCAGCCCCAGCATTTT.

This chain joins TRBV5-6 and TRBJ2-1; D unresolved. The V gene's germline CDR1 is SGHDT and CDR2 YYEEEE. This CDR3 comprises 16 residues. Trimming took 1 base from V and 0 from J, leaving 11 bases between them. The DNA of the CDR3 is TGTGCCAGCAGCTTGCTCGGGCCCAGCTCCTACAATGAGCAGTTCTTC. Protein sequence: CASSLLGPSSYNEQFF.

Here the CDR3 reads CASSPTQGGNYGYTF. The CDR3 DNA reads TGTGCCAGCAGCCCTACACAGGGGGGGAACTATGGCTACACCTTC. V gene TRBV9 combines with J gene TRBJ1-2; 8 nucleotides match TRBD1. Looked up from germline, CDR1 is SGDLS and CDR2 is YYNGEE. The length of the CDR3 is 15 residues. V lost 4 bases to trimming and J lost 2 bases; unmatched junction nucleotides: 7. Complete variable domain (other parts from reference TRBV9 and TRBJ1-2): DSGVTQTPKHLITATGQRVTLRCSPRSGDLSVYWYQQSLDQGLQFLIQYYNGEERAKGNILERFSAQQFPDLHSELNLSSLELGDSALYFCASSPTQGGNYGYTFGSGTRLTVV.

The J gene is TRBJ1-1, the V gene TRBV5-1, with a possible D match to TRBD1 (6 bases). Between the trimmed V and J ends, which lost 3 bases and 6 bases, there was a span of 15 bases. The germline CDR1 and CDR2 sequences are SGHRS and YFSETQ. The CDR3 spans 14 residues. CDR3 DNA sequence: TGCGCCAGCAGCTCGGGACATAATTACGCTGAAGCTTTCTTT. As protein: CASSSGHNYAEAFF. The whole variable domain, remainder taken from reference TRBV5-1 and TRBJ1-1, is KAGVTQTPRYLIKTRGQQVTLSCSPISGHRSVSWYQQTPGQGLQFLFEYFSETQRNKGNFPGRFSGRQFSNSRSEMNVSTLELGDSALYLCASSSGHNYAEAFFGQGTRLTVV.

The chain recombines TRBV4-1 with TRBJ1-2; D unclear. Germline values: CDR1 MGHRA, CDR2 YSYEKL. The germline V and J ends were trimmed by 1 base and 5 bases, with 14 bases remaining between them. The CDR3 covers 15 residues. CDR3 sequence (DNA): TGCGCCAGCAGCCAAGGGTTGACTGTTAGTTATGGCTACACCTTC. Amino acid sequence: CASSQGLTVSYGYTF.

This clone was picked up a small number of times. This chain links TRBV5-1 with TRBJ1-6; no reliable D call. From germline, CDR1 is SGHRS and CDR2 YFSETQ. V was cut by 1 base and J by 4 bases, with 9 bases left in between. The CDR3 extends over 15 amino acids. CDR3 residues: CASSLIDTYNSPLHF. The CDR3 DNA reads TGCGCCAGCAGCTTGATAGATACGTATAATTCACCCCTCCACTTT.